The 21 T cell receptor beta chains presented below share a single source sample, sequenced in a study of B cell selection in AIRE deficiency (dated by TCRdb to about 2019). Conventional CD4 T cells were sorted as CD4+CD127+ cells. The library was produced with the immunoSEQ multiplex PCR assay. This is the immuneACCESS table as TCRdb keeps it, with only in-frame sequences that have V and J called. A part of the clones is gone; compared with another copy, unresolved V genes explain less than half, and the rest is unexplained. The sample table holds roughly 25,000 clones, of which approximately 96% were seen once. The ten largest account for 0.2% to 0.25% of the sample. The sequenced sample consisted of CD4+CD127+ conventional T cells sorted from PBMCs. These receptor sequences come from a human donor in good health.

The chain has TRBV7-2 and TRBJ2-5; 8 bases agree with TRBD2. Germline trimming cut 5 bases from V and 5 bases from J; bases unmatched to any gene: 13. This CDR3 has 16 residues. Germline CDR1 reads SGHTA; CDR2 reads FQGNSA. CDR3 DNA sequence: TGTGCCAGCAGCCCCCTCGGGGCTAGCGGGTACGAGACCCAGTACTTC. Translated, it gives CASSPLGASGYETQYF.

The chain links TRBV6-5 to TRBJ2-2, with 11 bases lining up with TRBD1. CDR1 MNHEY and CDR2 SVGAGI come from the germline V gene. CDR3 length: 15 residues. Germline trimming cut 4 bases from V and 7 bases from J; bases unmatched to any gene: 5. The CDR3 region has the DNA TGTGCCAGCAGTTCCCCGGGACAGGGGGTCGGGGAGCTGTTTTTT. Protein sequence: CASSSPGQGVGELFF.

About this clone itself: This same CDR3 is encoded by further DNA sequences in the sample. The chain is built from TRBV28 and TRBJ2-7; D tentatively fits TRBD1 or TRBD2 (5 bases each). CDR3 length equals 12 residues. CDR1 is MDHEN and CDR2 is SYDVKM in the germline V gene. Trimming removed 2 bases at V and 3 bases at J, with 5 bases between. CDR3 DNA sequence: TGTGCCAGCAGTTTAGGGGGCTACGAGCAGTACTTC. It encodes CASSLGGYEQYF.

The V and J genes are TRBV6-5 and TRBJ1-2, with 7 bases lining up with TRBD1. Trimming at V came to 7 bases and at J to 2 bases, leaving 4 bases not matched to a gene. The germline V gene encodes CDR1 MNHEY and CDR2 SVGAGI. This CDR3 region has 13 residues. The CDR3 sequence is CASTRDRNYGYTF. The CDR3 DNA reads TGTGCCAGCACCAGGGACAGAAACTATGGCTACACCTTC.

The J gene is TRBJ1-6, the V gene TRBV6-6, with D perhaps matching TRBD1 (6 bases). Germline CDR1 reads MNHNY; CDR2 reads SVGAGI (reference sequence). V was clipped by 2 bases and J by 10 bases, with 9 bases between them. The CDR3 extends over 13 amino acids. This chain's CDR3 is CASSYEGVSPLHF. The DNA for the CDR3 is TGTGCCAGCAGTTACGAGGGGGTATCACCCCTCCACTTT.

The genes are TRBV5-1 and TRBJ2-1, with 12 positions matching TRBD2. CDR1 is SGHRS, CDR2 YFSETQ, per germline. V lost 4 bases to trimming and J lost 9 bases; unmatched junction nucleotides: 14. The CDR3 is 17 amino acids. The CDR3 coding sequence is TGCGCCAGCAGCGCCTCCCTAGCGGGAGGGAATACAATTGAGCAGTTCTTC. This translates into CASSASLAGGNTIEQFF. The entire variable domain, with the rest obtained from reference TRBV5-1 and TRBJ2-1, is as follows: KAGVTQTPRYLIKTRGQQVTLSCSPISGHRSVSWYQQTPGQGLQFLFEYFSETQRNKGNFPGRFSGRQFSNSRSEMNVSTLELGDSALYLCASSASLAGGNTIEQFFGPGTRLTVL.

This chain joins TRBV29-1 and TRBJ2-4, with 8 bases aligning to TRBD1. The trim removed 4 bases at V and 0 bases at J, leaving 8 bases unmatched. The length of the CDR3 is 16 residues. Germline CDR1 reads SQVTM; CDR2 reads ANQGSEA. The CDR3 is CSVAGQVSLAKNIQYF. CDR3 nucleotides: TGCAGCGTTGCGGGACAGGTATCTTTAGCCAAAAACATTCAGTACTTC.

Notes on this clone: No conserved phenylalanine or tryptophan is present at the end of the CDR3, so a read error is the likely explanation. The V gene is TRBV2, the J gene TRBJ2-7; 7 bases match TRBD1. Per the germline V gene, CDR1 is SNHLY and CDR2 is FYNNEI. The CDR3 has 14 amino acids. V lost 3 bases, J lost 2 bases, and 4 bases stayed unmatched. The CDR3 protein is CASSDRQGPYEQYS. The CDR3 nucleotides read TGTGCCAGCAGTGATCGACAGGGTCCCTACGAGCAGTACTCC.

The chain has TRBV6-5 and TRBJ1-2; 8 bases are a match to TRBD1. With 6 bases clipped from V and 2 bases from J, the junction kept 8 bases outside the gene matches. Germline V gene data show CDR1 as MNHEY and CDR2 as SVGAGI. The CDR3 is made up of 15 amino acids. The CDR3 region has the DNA TGTGCCAGCAGGTTGCAGGGGGCGGCCAACTATGGCTACACCTTC. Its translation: CASRLQGAANYGYTF.

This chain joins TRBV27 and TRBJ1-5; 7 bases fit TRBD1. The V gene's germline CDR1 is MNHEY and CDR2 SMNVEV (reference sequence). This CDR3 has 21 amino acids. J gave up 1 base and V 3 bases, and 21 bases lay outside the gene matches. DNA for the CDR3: TGTGCCAGCAGTTTTGCCGGCCCCGGGGGGGAGGGGGCGCGGAGCAATCAGCCCCAGCATTTT. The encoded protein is CASSFAGPGGEGARSNQPQHF.

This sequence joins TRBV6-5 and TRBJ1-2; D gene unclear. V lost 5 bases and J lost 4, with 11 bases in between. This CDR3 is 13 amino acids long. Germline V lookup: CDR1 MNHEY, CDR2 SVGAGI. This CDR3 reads CASSQSTPYGYTF. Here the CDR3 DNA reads TGTGCCAGCAGTCAATCGACCCCCTATGGCTACACCTTC.

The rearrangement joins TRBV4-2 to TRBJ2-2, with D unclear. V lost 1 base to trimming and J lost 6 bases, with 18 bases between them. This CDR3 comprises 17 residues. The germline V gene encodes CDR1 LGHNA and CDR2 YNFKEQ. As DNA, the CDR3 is TGTGCCAGCAGCCAAGTTCCCGACTCCCGGTCATCCGGGGAGCTGTTTTTT. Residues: CASSQVPDSRSSGELFF.

The CDR3 reads CASKKDTEAFF. The CDR3 nucleotides are TGTGCCAGCAAAAAGGACACTGAAGCTTTCTTT. The rearrangement joins TRBV6-5 to TRBJ1-1, with no clear D. From germline, CDR1 is MNHEY and CDR2 SVGAGI. Trimming took 7 bases from V and 3 from J, leaving 6 bases between them. This CDR3 region has 11 residues.

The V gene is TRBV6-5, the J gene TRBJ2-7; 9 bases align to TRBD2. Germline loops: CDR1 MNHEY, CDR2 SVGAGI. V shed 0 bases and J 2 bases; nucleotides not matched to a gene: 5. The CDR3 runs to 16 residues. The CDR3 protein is CASSYSILAGTYEQYF. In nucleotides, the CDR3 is TGTGCCAGCAGTTACTCGATCCTAGCGGGAACCTACGAGCAGTACTTC.

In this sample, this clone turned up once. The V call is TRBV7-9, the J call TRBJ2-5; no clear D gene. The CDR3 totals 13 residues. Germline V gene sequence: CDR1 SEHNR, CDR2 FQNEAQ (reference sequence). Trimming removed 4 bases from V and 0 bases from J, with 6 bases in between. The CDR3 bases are TGTGCCAGCAGCTCACGTAACCAAGAGACCCAGTACTTC. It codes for CASSSRNQETQYF. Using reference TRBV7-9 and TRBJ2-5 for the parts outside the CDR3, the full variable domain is DTGVSQNPRHKITKRGQNVTFRCDPISEHNRLYWYRQTLGQGPEFLTYFQNEAQLEKSRLLSDRFSAERPKGSFSTLEIQRTEQGDSAMYLCASSSRNQETQYFGPGTRLLVL.

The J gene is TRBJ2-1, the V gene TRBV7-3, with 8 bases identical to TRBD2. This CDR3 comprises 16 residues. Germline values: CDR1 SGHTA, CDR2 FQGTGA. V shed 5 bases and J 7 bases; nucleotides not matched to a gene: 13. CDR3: CASSPRVGRAENEQFF. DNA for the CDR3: TGTGCCAGCAGCCCAAGGGTCGGGAGGGCCGAGAATGAGCAGTTCTTC.

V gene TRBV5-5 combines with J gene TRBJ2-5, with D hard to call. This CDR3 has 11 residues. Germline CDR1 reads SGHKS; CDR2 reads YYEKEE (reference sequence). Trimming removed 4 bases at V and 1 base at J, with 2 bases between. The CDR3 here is CASSVQETQYF. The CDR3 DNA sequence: TGTGCCAGCAGCGTCCAAGAGACCCAGTACTTC.

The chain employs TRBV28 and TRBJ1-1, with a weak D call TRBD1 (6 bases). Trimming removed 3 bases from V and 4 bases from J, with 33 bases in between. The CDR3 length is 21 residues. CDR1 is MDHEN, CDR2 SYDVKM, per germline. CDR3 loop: CASSLGTPVFKLGAQSTEAFF. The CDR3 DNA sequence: TGTGCCAGCAGTTTGGGTACCCCAGTTTTTAAATTGGGGGCCCAGAGCACTGAAGCTTTCTTT. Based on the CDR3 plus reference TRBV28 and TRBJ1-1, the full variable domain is DVKVTQSSRYLVKRTGEKVFLECVQDMDHENMFWYRQDPGLGLRLIYFSYDVKMKEKGDIPEGYSVSREKKERFSLILESASTNQTSMYLCASSLGTPVFKLGAQSTEAFFGQGTRLTVV.

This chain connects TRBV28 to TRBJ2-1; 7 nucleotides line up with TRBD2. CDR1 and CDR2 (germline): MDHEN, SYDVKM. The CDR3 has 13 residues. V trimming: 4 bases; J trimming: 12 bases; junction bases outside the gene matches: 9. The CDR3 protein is CASSSPGGSVQFF. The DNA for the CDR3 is TGTGCCAGCAGTTCCCCCGGCGGGAGCGTGCAGTTCTTC.

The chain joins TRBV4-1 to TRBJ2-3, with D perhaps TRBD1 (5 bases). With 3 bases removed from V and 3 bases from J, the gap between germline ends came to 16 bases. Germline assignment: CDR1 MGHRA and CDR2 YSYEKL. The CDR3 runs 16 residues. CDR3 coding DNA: TGCGCCAGCAGCCAGACCCGGGCCCCAGGGACAGATACGCAGTATTTT. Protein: CASSQTRAPGTDTQYF.

The CDR3 loop is CSGGSPANGEKLFF. The CDR3 nucleotides are TGCAGCGGGGGGTCACCTGCCAATGGGGAAAAACTGTTTTTT. This chain joins TRBV29-1 and TRBJ1-4; TRBD1 is a possible D gene (5 bases). Germline assignment: CDR1 SQVTM and CDR2 ANQGSEA. There are 14 residues in the CDR3. Trimming left V 7 bases short and J 8 bases short, with 20 bases between.